This TCR beta chain originates from a study of beta chain features in type 1 diabetes listed by TCRdb under 2018. Broadly, across the study: Mean age, gender distribution, total cell number and subset yield were not different between patients and healthy donors. Regulatory and stem cell-like memory subsets were obtained from only 8 patients and roughly eight healthy donors, while naive and central memory subsets were obtained from all 30 or so donors. Across all samples, fewer than 130 million sorted cells were examined, and cell number per subset correlated strongly with RNA yield. The study compared TCRB repertoires of sorted circulating CD4+ T cell subsets between recently diagnosed type 1 diabetes patients and matched healthy donors.

The entire isolated RNA was reverse transcribed using the High Capacity cDNA Reverse Transcription Kit, and thus expressed TCRB transcripts were sequenced. Naive, central memory and regulatory T cell samples underwent deep immunoSEQ sequencing, averaging about 3.5 million total reads per sample. Sorted cells were lysed in RLT buffer and RNA was extracted with DNase-treated RNeasy Micro or Mini kits, depending on cell number. Each cell subset was processed on its own to prevent cross-contamination, while patient and healthy donor samples were processed together. TCRB sequences were amplified from cDNA with the immunoSEQ multiplex PCR, producing 87-bp fragments spanning the CDR3 region. The amplicons were sequenced using the Illumina HiSeq platform. In the authors' own workflow: PCR bias was computationally corrected using synthetic template baselines, reads within Hamming distance 2 were collapsed, and singletons that could not be merged were discarded. Reads were aligned to IMGT to assign V, D and J genes, CDR3 length, and insertions or deletions at six rearrangement sites. Within each subset, clonotype counts were normalized to the number of sorted cells before true diversity and Gini coefficients were calculated with the tcR R package. The overlap coefficient, calculated on TCRB nucleotide sequences, was used to quantify repertoire sharing. Out-of-frame TCRB sequences from naive cells were analyzed to stand in for the pre-selection repertoire. The clones in this table, taken by TCRdb from immuneACCESS, are in-frame only. Not every clone is retained; where verified, under half of the shortfall comes from an unresolved V gene, and the cause of the rest is unknown. The DNA gave D and trimming, while V, J and clone size come from that table. In all, the sample holds fewer than 300,000 clones, and roughly 20% of those were seen once. The ten largest clones represent less than 0.03% of the sample.

From each donor, a single peripheral blood sample of 100 to 150 mL on average was drawn into heparinised tubes. A BD FACSAria II and a panel including CD45RO, CCR7, CD25, CD127, CD95 and CD27 were used to sort naive, central memory, regulatory and stem cell-like memory CD4+ T cells. Every sorted population had a purity above 95%. PBMCs were isolated right away by Lymphoprep density gradient centrifugation and were stained directly, without culture. To minimize batch effects, samples were stained and sorted in pairs, one healthy donor with one patient per experiment. This clone turned up a few times. Which antigen it targets is not known. No base qualities exist here, and no much larger clone lies one base off it. Overall study outcomes, separate from this receptor: A moderate but significant shortening of TCRB CDR3 length was observed in type 1 diabetes patients in all four CD4+ subsets. Shorter templates might be favored by PCR, yet because patient and control samples were amplified and corrected together, any such skew would affect both groups equally. Because small numbers of individuals were included in the HLA sub-analyses, any influence of HLA type on TCRB rearrangement was left unresolved. Because cDNA was sequenced instead of genomic DNA, highly expressing activated cells could be over-represented, though the groups showed no difference in activation or CD3 levels. Naive, central memory and regulatory TCRB repertoires appeared more similar among patients than among healthy donors. At VDJ recombination sites, type 1 diabetes patients had fewer insertions and more deleted nucleotides, which implies abnormalities in thymic rearrangement.

CDR1 GTSNPN and CDR2 SVGIG were looked up in the germline V gene (reference sequence). The CDR3 numbers 15 residues from cysteine through phenylalanine. Just CDR3 DNA is preserved here, 45 bases in frame from base 1. Sequencing was done on a sample of naive CD4+ T cells from blood. The sample's cell subset or site, from its label and the paper: true naive CD4+ T cells. The source of this sequence is a woman in her thirties or forties with type 1 diabetes. The rearrangement joined TRBV30 to TRBJ2-2; 7 junctional bases match TRBD2. The CDR3 here reads CAISTSATNTGELFF. The sequence in DNA is TGTGCGATTTCTACTAGCGCAACGAACACCGGGGAGCTGTTTTTT.